The 9 T cell receptor beta chains below all came from one sample that was sequenced in a study of blood T cells in healthy people across ages. Primers used in a second PCR of roughly 6 to 11 cycles were a sample-barcoded 5' primer and a J-beta primer mix. From the 5' RACE reads, TCRdb called clonotypes with MiXCR, one entry per CDR3 protein. Of some 750,000 distinct CDR3 sequences detected, 22% appear once; the ten largest clones hold around 22%. Input material: blood. The receptors were sampled from a man in his sixties or seventies in good health.

This clonotype has just a few counts. The rearrangement uses TRBV5-1 and TRBJ2-1; 8 bases are a match to TRBD2. The CDR3 length is 17 residues. Germline loops: CDR1 SGHRS, CDR2 YFSETQ. The junction had 12 bases not matched to a gene; V was cut back by 2 bases and J by 5 bases. CDR3 nucleotide sequence: TGCGCCAGCAGCTTCCTAGCGGGCCAAGTTCCGAACAATGAGCAGTTCTTC. It is translated as CASSFLAGQVPNNEQFF.

The V and J genes are TRBV6-6 and TRBJ1-1; D uncertain. The length of the CDR3 is 13 residues. Deletions cut 7 bases from V and 5 bases from J, with 14 bases between. Germline CDR1 is MNHNY and CDR2 is SVGAGI (reference sequence). CDR3 sequence reads: CASIRTLGTEAFF. CDR3 nucleotides: TGTGCCAGCATCCGGACTCTTGGGACTGAAGCTTTCTTT.

Comment on this clonotype: One end of the junction is discordant with germline, which a read error may explain. V gene TRBV7-9 combines with J gene TRBJ2-5, with no clear D. Germline CDR1 SEHNR, CDR2 FQNEAQ (reference sequence). The CDR3 contains 12 residues. The CDR3 sequence: CTSSLSQETQYF. CDR3 nucleotide sequence: TGTACCAGCAGCTTAAGTCAAGAGACCCAGTACTTC.

This clonotype was recorded many times. This chain uses TRBV5-1 with TRBJ1-2, with 7 nucleotides matching TRBD1. The CDR3 loop spans 15 amino acids. Germline CDR1 reads SGHRS; CDR2 reads YFSETQ. V dropped 4 bases and J dropped 9; count of bases not matched to a gene: 15. The CDR3 reads CASSPRGQVQDRYTF. DNA for the CDR3: TGCGCCAGCAGCCCAAGAGGACAGGTCCAAGATCGCTACACCTTC. The complete variable domain, with remaining parts taken from reference TRBV5-1 and TRBJ1-2, reads KAGVTQTPRYLIKTRGQQVTLSCSPISGHRSVSWYQQTPGQGLQFLFEYFSETQRNKGNFPGRFSGRQFSNSRSEMNVSTLELGDSALYLCASSPRGQVQDRYTFGSGTRLTVV.

This clonotype has more than one count but fewer than ten. V and J are TRBV12-3 or TRBV12-4 and TRBJ2-3, with 11 bases fitting TRBD2. The V and J ends lost 6 bases and 1 base, in that order; junction bases with no gene match: 3. The CDR3 is 15 amino acids. In nucleotides, the CDR3 is TGTGCCAGCAGACTGACTAGCGGGGGCACAGATACGCAGTATTTT. Protein: CASRLTSGGTDTQYF.

A remark on this clonotype: At one end the junction does not follow the germline gene, possibly because of a read error. The rearrangement links TRBV7-2 to TRBJ2-5; D unresolved. The better agreement between TRBJ2-7 and the DNA end casts doubt on the J call. The germline gives CDR1 SGHTA, CDR2 FQGNSA. The CDR3 consists of 15 residues. Here the CDR3 DNA reads TGTGCCAGCAGCTTAGGCCCGGCGAACTCCCACGAGCAGTACTTC. It yields the protein CASSLGPANSHEQYF.

As regards this clonotype: This CDR3 fails to terminate in the conserved phenylalanine or tryptophan, so it likely reflects a read error. The chain recombines TRBV12-3 or TRBV12-4 with TRBJ2-3; D is undetermined. CDR3 length: 15 residues. V was pared by 3 bases and J by 0 bases, with 10 bases between. CDR3 DNA sequence: TGTGCCAGCAGTTTCAAGGGATTTAGCACAGATACGCAGTATTCT. Translated, it gives CASSFKGFSTDTQYS.

The chain links TRBV15 to TRBJ2-5; D is unresolved. With the DNA end fitting TRBJ2-7 better, the J assignment may be wrong. Germline CDR1 and CDR2: LNHNV and YYDKDF (reference sequence). The CDR3 length is 14 residues. The CDR3 DNA follows: TGTGCCACCAGAAGCCCCCACGGATCCTACGAGCAGTACTTC. Translated: CATRSPHGSYEQYF.

The J gene is TRBJ2-5, the V gene TRBV7-2; tentatively, D is TRBD2 (6 bases). The CDR3 sequence is 14 residues long. Trimming cost V 1 base and J 5 bases, with 11 bases left between them. CDR1 and CDR2 from the germline V gene are SGHTA and FQGNSA. In DNA form, the CDR3 reads TGTGCCAGCAGCTTAGGAGGACTAACGGAGACCCAGTACTTC. Its translation: CASSLGGLTETQYF.